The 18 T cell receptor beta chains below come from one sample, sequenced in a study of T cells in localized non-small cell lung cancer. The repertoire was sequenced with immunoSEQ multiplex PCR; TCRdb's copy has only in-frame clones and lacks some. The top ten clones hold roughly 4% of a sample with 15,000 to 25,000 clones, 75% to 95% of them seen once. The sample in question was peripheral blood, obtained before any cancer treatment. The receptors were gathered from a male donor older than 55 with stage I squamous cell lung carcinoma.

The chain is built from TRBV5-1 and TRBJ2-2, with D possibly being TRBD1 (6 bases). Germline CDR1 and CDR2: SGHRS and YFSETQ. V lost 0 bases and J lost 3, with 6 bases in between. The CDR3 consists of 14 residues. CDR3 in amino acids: CASSLGTDTGELFF. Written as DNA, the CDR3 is TGCGCCAGCAGCTTGGGGACAGACACCGGGGAGCTGTTTTTT.

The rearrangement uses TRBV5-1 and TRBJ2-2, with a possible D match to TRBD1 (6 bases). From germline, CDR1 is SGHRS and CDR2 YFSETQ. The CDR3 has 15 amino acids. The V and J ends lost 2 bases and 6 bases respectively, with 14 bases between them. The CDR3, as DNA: TGCGCCAGCAGCTTTCAGGGGTTATCCGCCGGGGAGCTGTTTTTT. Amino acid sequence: CASSFQGLSAGELFF.

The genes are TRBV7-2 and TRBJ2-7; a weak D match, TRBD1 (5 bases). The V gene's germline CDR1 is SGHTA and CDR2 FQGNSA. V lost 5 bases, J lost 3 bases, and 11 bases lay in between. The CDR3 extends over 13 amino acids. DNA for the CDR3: TGTGCCAGCAGCCGCGACAGTATCTACGAGCAGTACTTC. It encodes CASSRDSIYEQYF.

CDR3 residues: CASSFGLAGGGHEQFF. The CDR3 DNA reads TGTGCCAGCAGCTTCGGACTAGCGGGAGGGGGTCATGAGCAGTTCTTC. The chain couples TRBV5-4 to TRBJ2-1, with 15 bases that match TRBD2. Germline CDR1 and CDR2: SGHNT and YYREEE (reference sequence). CDR3 length equals 16 residues. The J segment lost 8 bases and the V segment lost 2 bases, leaving 5 bases of the junction unmatched. Combining the CDR3 with reference TRBV5-4 and TRBJ2-1 gives the whole variable domain ETGVTQSPTHLIKTRGQQVTLRCSSQSGHNTVSWYQQALGQGPQFIFQYYREEENGRGNFPPRFSGLQFPNYSSELNVNALELDDSALYLCASSFGLAGGGHEQFFGPGTRLTVL.

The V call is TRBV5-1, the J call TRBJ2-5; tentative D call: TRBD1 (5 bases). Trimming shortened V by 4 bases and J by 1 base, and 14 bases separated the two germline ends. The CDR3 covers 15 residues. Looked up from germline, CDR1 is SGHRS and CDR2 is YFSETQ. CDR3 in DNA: TGCGCCAGCAGCGATGGCGACAGTCCCCAAGAGACCCAGTACTTC. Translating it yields CASSDGDSPQETQYF. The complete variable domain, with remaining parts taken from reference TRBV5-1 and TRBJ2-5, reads KAGVTQTPRYLIKTRGQQVTLSCSPISGHRSVSWYQQTPGQGLQFLFEYFSETQRNKGNFPGRFSGRQFSNSRSEMNVSTLELGDSALYLCASSDGDSPQETQYFGPGTRLLVL.

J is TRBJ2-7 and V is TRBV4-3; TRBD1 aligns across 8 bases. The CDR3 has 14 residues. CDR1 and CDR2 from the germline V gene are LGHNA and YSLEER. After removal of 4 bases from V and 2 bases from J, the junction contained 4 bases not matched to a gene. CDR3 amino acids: CASSPWTGTYEQYF. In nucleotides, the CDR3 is TGCGCCAGCAGCCCCTGGACAGGGACCTACGAGCAGTACTTC.

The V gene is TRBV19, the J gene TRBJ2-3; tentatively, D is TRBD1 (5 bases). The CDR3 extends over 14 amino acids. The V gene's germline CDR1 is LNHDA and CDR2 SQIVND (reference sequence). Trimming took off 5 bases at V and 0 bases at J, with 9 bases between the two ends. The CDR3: CASSPRTSTDTQYF. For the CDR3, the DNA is TGTGCCAGTAGTCCCCGGACAAGCACAGATACGCAGTATTTT.

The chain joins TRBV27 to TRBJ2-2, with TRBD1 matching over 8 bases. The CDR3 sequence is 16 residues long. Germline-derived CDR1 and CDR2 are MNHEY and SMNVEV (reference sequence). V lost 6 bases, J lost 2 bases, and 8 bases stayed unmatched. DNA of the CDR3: TGTGCCAGCAGGCGAGGTGACAGGGGAAACACCGGGGAGCTGTTTTTT. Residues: CASRRGDRGNTGELFF.

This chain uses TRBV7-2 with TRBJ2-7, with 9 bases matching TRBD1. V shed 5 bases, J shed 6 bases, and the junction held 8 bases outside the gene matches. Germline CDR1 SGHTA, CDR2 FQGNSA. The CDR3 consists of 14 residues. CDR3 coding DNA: TGTGCCAGCAGCCGTCCCGGGACAGGGATCGAGCAGTACTTC. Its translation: CASSRPGTGIEQYF.

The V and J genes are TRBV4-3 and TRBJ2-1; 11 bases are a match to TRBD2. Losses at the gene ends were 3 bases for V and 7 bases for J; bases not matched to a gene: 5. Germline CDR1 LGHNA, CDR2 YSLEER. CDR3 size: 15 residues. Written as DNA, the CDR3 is TGCGCCAGCAGCCAGCCTAGCGGGGGGCGGAATGAGCAGTTCTTC. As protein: CASSQPSGGRNEQFF.

The CDR3 here is CASSFSSGNTDTQYF. The CDR3 DNA is TGTGCCAGCAGCTTCAGTAGCGGGAACACAGATACGCAGTATTTT. The V call is TRBV7-3, the J call TRBJ2-3; 8 bases agree with TRBD2. Germline V gene lookup returns CDR1 SGHTA and CDR2 FQGTGA. CDR3 length: 15 amino acids. With 3 bases clipped from V and 2 bases from J, the junction kept 4 bases outside the gene matches. Together with reference TRBV7-3 and TRBJ2-3, the CDR3 gives the full variable domain: GAGVSQTPSNKVTEKGKYVELRCDPISGHTALYWYRQSLGQGPEFLIYFQGTGAADDSGLPNDRFFAVRPEGSVSTLKIQRTERGDSAVYLCASSFSSGNTDTQYFGPGTRLTVL.

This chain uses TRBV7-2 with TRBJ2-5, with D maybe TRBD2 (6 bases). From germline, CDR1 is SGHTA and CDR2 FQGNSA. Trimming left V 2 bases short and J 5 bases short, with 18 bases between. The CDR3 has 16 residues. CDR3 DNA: TGTGCCAGCAGCTTACAGGAAAGGGGAGGTTGGGAGACCCAGTACTTC. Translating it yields CASSLQERGGWETQYF. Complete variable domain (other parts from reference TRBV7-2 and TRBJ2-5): GAGVSQSPSNKVTEKGKDVELRCDPISGHTALYWYRQSLGQGLEFLIYFQGNSAPDKSGLPSDRFSAERTGGSVSTLTIQRTQQEDSAVYLCASSLQERGGWETQYFGPGTRLLVL.

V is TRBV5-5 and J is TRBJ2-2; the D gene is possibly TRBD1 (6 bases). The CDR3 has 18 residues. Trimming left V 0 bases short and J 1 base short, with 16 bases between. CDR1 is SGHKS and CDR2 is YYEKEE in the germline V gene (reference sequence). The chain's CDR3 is CASSLGRDISLNTGELFF. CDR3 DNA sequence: TGTGCCAGCAGCTTGGGTCGGGACATTTCCCTGAACACCGGGGAGCTGTTTTTT.

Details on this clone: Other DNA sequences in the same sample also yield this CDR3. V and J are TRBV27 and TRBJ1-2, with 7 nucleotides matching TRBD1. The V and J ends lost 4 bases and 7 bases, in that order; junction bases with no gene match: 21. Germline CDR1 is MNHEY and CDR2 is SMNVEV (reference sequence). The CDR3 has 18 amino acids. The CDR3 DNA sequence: TGTGCCAGCAGTTCCCATCGACAGGGATACTTGAGGCTGGCTGGCTACACCTTC. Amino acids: CASSSHRQGYLRLAGYTF.

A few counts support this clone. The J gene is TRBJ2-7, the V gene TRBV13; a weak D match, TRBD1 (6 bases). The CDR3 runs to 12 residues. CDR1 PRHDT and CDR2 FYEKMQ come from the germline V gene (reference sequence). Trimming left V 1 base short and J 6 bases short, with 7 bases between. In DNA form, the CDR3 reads TGTGCCAGCAGCTTAGTAGGGGGCGAGCAGTACTTC. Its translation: CASSLVGGEQYF.

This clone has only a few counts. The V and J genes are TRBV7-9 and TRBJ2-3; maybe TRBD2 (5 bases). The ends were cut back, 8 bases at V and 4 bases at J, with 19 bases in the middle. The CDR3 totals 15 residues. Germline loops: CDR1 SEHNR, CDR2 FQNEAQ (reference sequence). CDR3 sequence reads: CASPSDSLSADTQYF. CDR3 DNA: TGTGCCAGCCCCTCGGACTCACTTTCCGCAGATACGCAGTATTTT.

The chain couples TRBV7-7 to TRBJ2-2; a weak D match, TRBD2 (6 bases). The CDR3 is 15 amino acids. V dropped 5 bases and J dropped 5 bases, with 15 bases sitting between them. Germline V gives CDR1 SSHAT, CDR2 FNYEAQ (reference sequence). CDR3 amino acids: CASSPRTEGTGELFF. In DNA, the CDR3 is TGTGCCAGCAGCCCCCGGACGGAGGGGACCGGGGAGCTGTTTTTT.

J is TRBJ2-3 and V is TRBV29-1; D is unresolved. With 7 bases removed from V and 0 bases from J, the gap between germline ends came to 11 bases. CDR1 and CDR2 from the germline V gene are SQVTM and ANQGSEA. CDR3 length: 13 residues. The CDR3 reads CSADMDSTDTQYF. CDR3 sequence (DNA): TGCAGCGCCGACATGGACAGCACAGATACGCAGTATTTT.